This T cell receptor beta chain was identified in a study of T cells in Graves' hyperthyroidism and ophthalmopathy. Study in general: Prior to any treatment, at the point of initial diagnosis, peripheral blood was collected.

From germline, CDR1 is MNHNS and CDR2 SASEGT. The junction had 9 bases not matched to a gene; V was cut back by 5 bases and J by 3 bases. CDR3 length: 16 amino acids. RNA transcripts provided the source from which TCR beta CDR3 regions were amplified. When the TCR CDR3 underwent first-round RT-PCR, the HTBI primer set was used. One entry per CDR3 protein, called by TCRdb with MiXCR from the multiplex PCR reads. The sample has roughly 160,000 distinct CDR3 sequences, around 8.9% seen once; the top ten hold around 21%. This clonotype has only a few counts. Its antigen remains unidentified. Notes on the study in general: Most expanded thyroid clonotypes above 0.001 recurred in blood.

Sequencing was performed on blood. V usage is TRBV6-1 and J usage is TRBJ2-3; the match to TRBD1 covers 9 bases. The TCR was taken from a woman between 18 and 29 years old with Graves' hyperthyroidism that later progressed to Graves' ophthalmopathy. The CDR3 nucleotides are TGTGCCAGCAGTCCAACAGGGGGCGCATCTACAGATACGCAGTATTTT. It is translated as CASSPTGGASTDTQYF.